Sequencing of this TCR beta chain was carried out in a study of T cell repertoires in cytomegalovirus infection. Across the whole study: Shared public TCR beta signatures pointed to both CMV infection and a matching HLA type.

Study-wide results and limits: Ex vivo responses were dominated by HLA-C-restricted CMV-specific TCR beta clonotypes. There were carriers of CMV plus the relevant HLA, and cumulative public TCR beta family frequency identified them.

The CDR3 runs to 14 residues. V lost 9 bases, J lost 9 bases, and 12 bases stayed unmatched. From germline, CDR1 is MDHEN and CDR2 SYDVKM. TCRdb called the reads again in MiXCR, with one record for every CDR3 protein. The data contain hundreds of thousands of distinct CDR3 sequences, approximately 40% of them singletons. This clonotype was recorded a few times. Its antigen is unidentified. V and J are TRBV28 and TRBJ2-1; TRBD1 matches 9 bases. Sequencing used PBMCs. The receptor's source is a human donor in good health (CMV status not recorded). Some clones in this sample may be carry-over from other donors' samples. CDR3 bases: TGTGCCAGTAACCTGGGACAGGGCCCACCTGAGCAGTTCTTC. It codes for CASNLGQGPPEQFF.